This T cell receptor beta chain was identified during a study of STAT3 mutations in large granular lymphocyte leukemia. Study-level points and caveats: In several patients, dominant TCR clone burden exceeded STAT3 mutant burden. No sample exists from the first appearance of each clone. TCR clonotype switching after therapy occurred in 6 of 18 patients. Every T-LGLL patient had at least one immunodominant TCRbeta clonotype.

Germline CDR1 and CDR2: MNHEY and SMNVEV (reference sequence). V lost 2 bases and J 2 bases, leaving 10 bases between the germline ends. This CDR3 is built from 14 residues. Details on this clone: What it binds is not known.

This table comes from immunoSEQ multiplex PCR, and its TCRdb copy is limited to in-frame clones, with some not included. Here the sample spans about 5,700 clones, over 70% being singletons. The V call is TRBV27, the J call TRBJ2-7, with unresolved D. The sequenced sample was peripheral blood mononuclear cells. The receptor was derived from a man aged 40-49 years with T-cell large granular lymphocyte leukemia. Some clones in this sample may be carry-over from other donors' samples. The CDR3 bases are TGTGCCAGCAGTTTAGGCGCAGGAACCTACGAGCAGTACTTC. Protein sequence: CASSLGAGTYEQYF.